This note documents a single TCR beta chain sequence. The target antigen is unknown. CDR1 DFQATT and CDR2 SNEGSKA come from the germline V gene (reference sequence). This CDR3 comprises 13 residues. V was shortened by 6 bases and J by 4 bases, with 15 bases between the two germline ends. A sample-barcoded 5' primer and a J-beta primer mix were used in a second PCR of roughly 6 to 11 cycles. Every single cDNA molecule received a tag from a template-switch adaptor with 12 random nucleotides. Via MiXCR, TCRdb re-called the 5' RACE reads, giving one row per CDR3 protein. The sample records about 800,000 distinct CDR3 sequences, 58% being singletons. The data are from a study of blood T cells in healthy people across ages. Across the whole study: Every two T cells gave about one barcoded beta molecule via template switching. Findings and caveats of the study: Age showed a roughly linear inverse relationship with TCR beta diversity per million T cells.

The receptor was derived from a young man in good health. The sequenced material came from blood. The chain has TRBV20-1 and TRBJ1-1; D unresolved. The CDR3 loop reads CSATHIGFTEAFF. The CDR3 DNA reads TGCAGTGCGACCCACATAGGGTTCACTGAAGCTTTCTTT.